The source of this T cell receptor beta chain is a study of T cells after yellow fever vaccination. About the study: Preparing low-cell-number fractions relied on SMART-Seq v4 Ultra Low Input.

Turning to this clonotype: Antigen: not known.

Study-level points and caveats: FACS-sorted repertoires could harbor abundant contaminating bulk-population clonotypes.

As TCR cDNA was made by 5'RACE template switching, a universal primer site and UMIs were added. MiXCR, run by TCRdb on the 5' RACE reads, gives a single entry per CDR3 protein. The sample has 300,000 or so distinct CDR3 sequences, 8% to 9.5% seen once. The V gene's germline CDR1 is MNHEY and CDR2 SVGAGI. With 4 bases clipped from V and 0 bases from J, the junction kept 2 bases outside the gene matches. The CDR3 totals 14 residues. The receptor's source is a man aged 18 to 30 who received the YFV17D yellow fever vaccine. The starting material was PBMCs, obtained about 49 days after the first yellow fever vaccination. The genes are TRBV6-5 and TRBJ1-2; 7 nucleotides line up with TRBD1. The DNA of the CDR3 is TGTGCCAGCAGTTGGGGGACAGCTAACTATGGCTACACCTTC. As protein: CASSWGTANYGYTF.